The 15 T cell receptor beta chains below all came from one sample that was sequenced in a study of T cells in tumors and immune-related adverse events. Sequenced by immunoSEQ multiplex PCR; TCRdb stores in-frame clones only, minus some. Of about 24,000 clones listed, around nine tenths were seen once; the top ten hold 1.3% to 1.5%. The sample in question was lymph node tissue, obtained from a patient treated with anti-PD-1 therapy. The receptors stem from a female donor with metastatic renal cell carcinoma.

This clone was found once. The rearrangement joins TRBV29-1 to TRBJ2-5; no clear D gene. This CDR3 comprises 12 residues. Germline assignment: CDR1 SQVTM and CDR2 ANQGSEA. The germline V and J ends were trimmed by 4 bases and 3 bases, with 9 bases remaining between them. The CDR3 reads CSVVGWEETQYF. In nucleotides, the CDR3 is TGCAGCGTTGTTGGTTGGGAAGAGACCCAGTACTTC.

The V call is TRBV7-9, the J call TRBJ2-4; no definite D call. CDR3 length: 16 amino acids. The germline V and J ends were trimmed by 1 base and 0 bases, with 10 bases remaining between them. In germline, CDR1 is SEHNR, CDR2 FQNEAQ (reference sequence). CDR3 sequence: CASSLVLAVAKNIQYF. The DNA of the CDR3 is TGTGCCAGCAGCTTAGTACTGGCAGTAGCCAAAAACATTCAGTACTTC.

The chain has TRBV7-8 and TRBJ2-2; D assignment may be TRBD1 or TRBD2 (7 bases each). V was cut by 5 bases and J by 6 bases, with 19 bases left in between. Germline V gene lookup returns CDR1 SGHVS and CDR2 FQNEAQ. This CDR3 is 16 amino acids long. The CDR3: CASSPSATGRAGELFF. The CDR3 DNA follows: TGTGCCAGCAGCCCAAGCGCGACAGGGAGGGCCGGGGAGCTGTTTTTT.

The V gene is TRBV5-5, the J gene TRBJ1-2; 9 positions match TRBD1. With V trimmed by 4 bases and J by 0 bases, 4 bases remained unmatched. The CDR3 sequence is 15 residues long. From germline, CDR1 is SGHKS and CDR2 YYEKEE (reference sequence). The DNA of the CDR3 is TGTGCCAGCAGCCTCCGGGACAGGGCTAACTATGGCTACACCTTC. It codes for CASSLRDRANYGYTF.

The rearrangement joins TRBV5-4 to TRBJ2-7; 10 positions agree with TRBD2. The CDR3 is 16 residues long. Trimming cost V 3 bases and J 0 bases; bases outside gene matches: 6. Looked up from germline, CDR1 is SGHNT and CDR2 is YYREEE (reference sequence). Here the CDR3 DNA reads TGTGCCAGCAGCTGGGGTTTAGCGGGGGGCTCCTACGAGCAGTACTTC. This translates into CASSWGLAGGSYEQYF.

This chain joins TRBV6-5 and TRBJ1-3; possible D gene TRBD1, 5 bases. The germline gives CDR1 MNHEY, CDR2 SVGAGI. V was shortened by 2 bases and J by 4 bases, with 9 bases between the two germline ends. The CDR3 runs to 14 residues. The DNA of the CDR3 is TGTGCCAGCAGTTACGACAGTAGAGGAAACACCATATATTTT. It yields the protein CASSYDSRGNTIYF.

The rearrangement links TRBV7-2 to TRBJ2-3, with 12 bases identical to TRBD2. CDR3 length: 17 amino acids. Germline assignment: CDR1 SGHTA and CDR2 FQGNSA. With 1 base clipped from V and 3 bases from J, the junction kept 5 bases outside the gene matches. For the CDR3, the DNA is TGTGCCAGCAGCTTAGACCTAGCGGGGGGGCGAACAGATACGCAGTATTTT. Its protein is CASSLDLAGGRTDTQYF. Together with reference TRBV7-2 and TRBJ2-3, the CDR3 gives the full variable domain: GAGVSQSPSNKVTEKGKDVELRCDPISGHTALYWYRQSLGQGLEFLIYFQGNSAPDKSGLPSDRFSAERTGGSVSTLTIQRTQQEDSAVYLCASSLDLAGGRTDTQYFGPGTRLTVL.

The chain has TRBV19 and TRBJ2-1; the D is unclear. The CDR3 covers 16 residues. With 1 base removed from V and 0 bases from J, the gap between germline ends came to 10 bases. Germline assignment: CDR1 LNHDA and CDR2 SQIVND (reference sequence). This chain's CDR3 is CASSIAVAYSYNEQFF. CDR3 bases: TGTGCCAGTAGTATAGCGGTAGCCTACTCCTACAATGAGCAGTTCTTC.

The CDR3 region has the DNA TGTGCCAGAAGCTTGGACTGTGCCCGTTTAGTATATTGCACAGATACGCAGTATTTT. As protein: CARSLDCARLVYCTDTQYF. This chain connects TRBV5-3 to TRBJ2-3; D uncertain. TRBV5-3 is treated as an ORF (open reading frame) with a function not yet certain. The CDR3 covers 19 residues. Between the trimmed V and J ends, which lost 0 bases and 1 base, there was a span of 21 bases.

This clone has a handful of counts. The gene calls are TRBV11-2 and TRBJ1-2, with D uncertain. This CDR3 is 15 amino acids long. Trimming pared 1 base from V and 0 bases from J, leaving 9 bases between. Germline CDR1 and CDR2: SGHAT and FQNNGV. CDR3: CASSLGLGSNYGYTF. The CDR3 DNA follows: TGTGCCAGCAGCTTAGGTTTAGGGTCTAACTATGGCTACACCTTC.

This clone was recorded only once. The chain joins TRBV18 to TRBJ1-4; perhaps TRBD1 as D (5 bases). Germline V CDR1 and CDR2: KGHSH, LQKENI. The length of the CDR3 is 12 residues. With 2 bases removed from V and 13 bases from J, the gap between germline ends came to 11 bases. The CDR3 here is CASSPFGGGLFF. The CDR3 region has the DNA TGTGCCAGCTCACCATTCGGGGGTGGACTGTTTTTT.

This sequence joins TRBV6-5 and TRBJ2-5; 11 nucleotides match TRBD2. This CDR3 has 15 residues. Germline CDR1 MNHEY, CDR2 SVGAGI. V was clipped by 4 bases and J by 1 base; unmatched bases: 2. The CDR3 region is CASSSGTSGQETQYF. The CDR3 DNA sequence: TGTGCCAGCAGTTCTGGGACTAGCGGCCAAGAGACCCAGTACTTC.

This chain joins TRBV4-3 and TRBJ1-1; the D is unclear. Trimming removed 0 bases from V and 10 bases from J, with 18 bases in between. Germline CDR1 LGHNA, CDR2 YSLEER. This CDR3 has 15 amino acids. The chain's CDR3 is CASSQDLWGAGRAFF. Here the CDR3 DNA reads TGCGCCAGCAGCCAAGATCTATGGGGTGCGGGTCGAGCTTTCTTT.

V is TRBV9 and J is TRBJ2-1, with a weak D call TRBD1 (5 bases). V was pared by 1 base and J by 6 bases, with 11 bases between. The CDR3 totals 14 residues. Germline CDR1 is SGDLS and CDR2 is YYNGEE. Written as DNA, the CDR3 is TGTGCCAGCAGCGTACAGGGATTTGGCAATGAGCAGTTCTTC. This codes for CASSVQGFGNEQFF.

The CDR3 bases are TGCGCCAGCAGCTTGGGGACATCCCCAACTAATGAAAAACTGTTTTTT. Amino acids: CASSLGTSPTNEKLFF. The gene calls are TRBV5-1 and TRBJ1-4; possible D gene TRBD1, 5 bases. In germline, CDR1 is SGHRS, CDR2 YFSETQ. V lost 0 bases and J 0 bases, leaving 9 bases between the germline ends. This CDR3 comprises 16 residues.